This TCR beta chain was sequenced during a study of Ad26.COV2.S vaccination and SARS-CoV-2 variants (dated by TCRdb to the early 2020s). For the study in its entirety: Vaccine-arm donors came from COV1001, a multicentre, randomized, double-blind, placebo-controlled phase I-IIa trial of Ad26.COV2.S in healthy adults. Trial participants were randomized into five groups of five, in which low-dose or high-dose Ad26.COV2.S was given once or twice, or placebo was given on both occasions. A total of around 32 samples were included in the TCR-sequenced set, comprising some 20 Ad26.COV2.S vaccine recipients, 5 placebo recipients and 8 SARS-CoV-2 convalescent individuals. Investigators remained blinded to trial group allocation during experiments and outcome assessment. TCRbeta repertoire sequencing served as the tool for gauging how specific and how broad the SARS-CoV-2-reactive T cell receptors were following Ad26.COV2.S vaccination. Ad26.COV2.S was given intramuscularly at 5x10^10 or 1x10^11 viral particles, as a single shot or as two shots 56 days apart. What the study reported, not specific to this receptor: Comparable non-spike TCR breadth was observed between vaccine and placebo recipients, consistent with only spike being contained in the vaccine. Substantial breadth of spike-specific CD8+ and CD4+ T cell responses was reported after vaccination. Higher spike-specific TCR breadth was observed in Ad26.COV2.S recipients than in placebo recipients (P = 0.0014). Comparing responses between vaccine doses or regimens was not something the study was powered to do. The authors noted that the TCR breadth and depth analyses may have underestimated total T cell responses.

TCRbeta CDR3 regions were sequenced with the immunoSEQ Assay. After extraction, genomic DNA underwent amplification by bias-controlled multiplex PCR, followed by high-throughput sequencing. The authors processed their data as follows. To quantify the absolute abundance of each unique TCRbeta CDR3 region, sequences were collapsed and filtered. Usable DNA was measured by amplifying reference genes present in all nucleated cells, and TCRbeta template counts were normalized to that usable DNA to estimate T cell fraction. Repertoire TCRs were annotated as SARS-CoV-2-specific when V gene, CDR3 amino acid sequence and J gene were exactly matched to a known reactive TCR set. MIRA supplied the reference SARS-CoV-2 TCR set, which was filtered for enrichment in COVID-19-positive ImmuneCODE repertoires so that public or cross-reactive TCRs were removed. Using the MIRA antigens, annotated TCRs were further analysed by specific ORF or by position within an ORF. Breadth was defined as annotated unique rearrangements over total unique productive rearrangements; depth was the summed frequency of those rearrangements. Group comparisons of TCR breadth used two-sided Wilcoxon rank-sum tests. TCRdb retrieved this table from immuneACCESS and kept in-frame rearrangements only. Not all clones are present; in checked studies, unresolved V genes account for under half, and no reason is known for the remainder. The V and J calls and clone size come from that table; D and trimming were worked out from the DNA. For this sample there are approximately 480,000 clones; around 90% appear just once. The ten largest clones represent 10% to 15% of the sample.

The treatment or condition tag for this specimen amounts to: about 20 received Ad26.COV2.S at low or high dose, single or two shots; 5 received placebo; per-sample allocation not given. Repertoires of vaccine and placebo recipients were sequenced from samples taken on day 63 after the first injection. Cohort 1b enrolled some 25 adults aged 18-55 years at a single site in Boston, USA, between 29 July and 7 August 2020. As a vaccine, Ad26.COV2.S was a replication-incompetent adenovirus type 26 vector that expressed a prefusion-stabilized SARS-CoV-2 spike protein derived from the original Wuhan strain. Regarding this clone: Its antigen is still unknown. Nothing much larger sits one base from this clone, and base qualities are not available.

From a lookup of the germline V gene, CDR1 and CDR2 are SGHRS and YFSETQ. CDR3 length: 13 amino acids, cysteine to phenylalanine. The only DNA kept is the CDR3, 39 bases in frame from the first base. The V and J ends are trimmed by 0 bases and 0 bases, leaving 4 bases between them. Specimen: peripheral blood, collected in a trial of Ad26.COV2.S vaccine versus placebo. The clonotype originates from a person between 18 and 59 years old who received the Ad26.COV2.S COVID-19 vaccine or a placebo. The rearrangement joined TRBV5-1 to TRBJ2-7, with the D gene uncertain. Read as DNA, the sequence is TGCGCCAGCAGCTTGGACGTCTCCTACGAGCAGTACTTC. It encodes CASSLDVSYEQYF.